These 4 T cell receptor beta chains came from one sample sequenced in a study of T cells in Graves' hyperthyroidism and ophthalmopathy. RNA transcripts provided the source from which TCR beta CDR3 regions were amplified. First-round RT-PCR with HTBI primers amplified the TCR CDR3 region. One entry per CDR3 protein results from TCRdb running MiXCR on the multiplex PCR reads. The profile covers a few hundred thousand distinct CDR3 sequences, with around 21% appearing a single time and about 30% taken by the ten largest. The sample consisted of blood. These TCRs come from a man between 18 and 29 years old with Graves' hyperthyroidism.

This clonotype was detected ten times or more. The rearrangement links TRBV11-2 to TRBJ2-5; D not resolved. With 5 bases removed from V and 0 bases from J, the gap between germline ends came to 16 bases. There are 16 residues in the CDR3. Germline CDR1 SGHAT, CDR2 FQNNGV. The CDR3 DNA follows: TGTGCCAGCAGCCATCTTGACATCTGGTACCAAGAGACCCAGTACTTC. Its translation: CASSHLDIWYQETQYF.

The sample holds many counts of this clonotype. The chain recombines TRBV19 with TRBJ1-5; 7 bases are shared with TRBD1. The CDR3 consists of 15 residues. Trimming took 7 bases from V and 2 from J; bases not matched to a gene: 8. Germline CDR1 and CDR2: LNHDA and SQIVND (reference sequence). CDR3 in DNA: TGTGCCAGTAACTTTAGGGGGCTAGGCAATCAGCCCCAGCATTTT. It yields the protein CASNFRGLGNQPQHF.

In this sample, this clonotype turned up a few times. The chain uses TRBV6-1 and TRBJ1-2; TRBD1 might be the D (5 bases). The CDR3 is made up of 13 amino acids. V shed 3 bases and J shed 3 bases, with 8 bases lying between them. From germline, CDR1 is MNHNS and CDR2 SASEGT. The CDR3, as DNA: TGTGCCAGCAGTGAGCCGGGACACTATGGCTACACCTTC. The encoded protein is CASSEPGHYGYTF.

This clonotype was seen ten or more times. V is TRBV27 and J is TRBJ1-2; no definite D call. Trimming removed 2 bases at V and 0 bases at J, with 4 bases between. In germline, CDR1 is MNHEY, CDR2 SMNVEV (reference sequence). This CDR3 region has 13 residues. DNA for the CDR3: TGTGCCAGCAGTTTAATGGCTAACTATGGCTACACCTTC. This gives the protein CASSLMANYGYTF.